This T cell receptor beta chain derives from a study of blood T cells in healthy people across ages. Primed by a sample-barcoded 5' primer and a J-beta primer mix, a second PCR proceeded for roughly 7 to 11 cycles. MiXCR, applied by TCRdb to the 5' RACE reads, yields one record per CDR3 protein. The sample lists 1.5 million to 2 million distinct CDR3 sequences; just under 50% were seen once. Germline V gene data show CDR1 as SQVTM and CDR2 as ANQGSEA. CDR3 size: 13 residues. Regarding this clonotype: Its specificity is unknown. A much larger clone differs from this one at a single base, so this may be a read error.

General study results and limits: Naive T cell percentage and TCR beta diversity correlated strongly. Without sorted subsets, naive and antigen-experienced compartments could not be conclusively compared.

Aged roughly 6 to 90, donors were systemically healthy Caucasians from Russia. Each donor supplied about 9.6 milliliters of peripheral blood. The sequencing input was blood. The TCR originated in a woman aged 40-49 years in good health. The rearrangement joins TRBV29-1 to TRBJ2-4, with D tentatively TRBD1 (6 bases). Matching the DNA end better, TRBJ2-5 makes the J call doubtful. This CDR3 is CCAPGQGKETQYF. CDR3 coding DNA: TGCTGCGCCCCGGGGCAGGGGAAAGAGACCCAGTACTTC.